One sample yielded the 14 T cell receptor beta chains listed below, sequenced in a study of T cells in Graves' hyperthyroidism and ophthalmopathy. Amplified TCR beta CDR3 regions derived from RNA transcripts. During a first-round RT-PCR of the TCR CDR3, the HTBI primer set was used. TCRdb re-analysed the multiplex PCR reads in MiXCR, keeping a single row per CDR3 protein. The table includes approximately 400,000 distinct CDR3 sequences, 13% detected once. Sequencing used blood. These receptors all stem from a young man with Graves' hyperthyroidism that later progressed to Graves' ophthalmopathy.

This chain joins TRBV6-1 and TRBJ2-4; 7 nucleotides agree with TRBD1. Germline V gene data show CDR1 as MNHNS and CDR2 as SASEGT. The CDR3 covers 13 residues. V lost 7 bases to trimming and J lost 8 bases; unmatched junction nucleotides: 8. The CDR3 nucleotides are TGTGCCAGCAAACCAGGGGGATTGGACATTCAGTACTTC. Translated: CASKPGGLDIQYF.

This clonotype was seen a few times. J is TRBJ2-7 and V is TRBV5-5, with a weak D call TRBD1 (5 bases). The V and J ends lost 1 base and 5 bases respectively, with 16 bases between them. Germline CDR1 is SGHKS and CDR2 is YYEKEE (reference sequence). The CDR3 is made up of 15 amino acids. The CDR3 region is CASSLSIGAINEQYF. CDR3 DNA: TGTGCCAGCAGCTTGTCTATTGGGGCGATCAACGAGCAGTACTTC.

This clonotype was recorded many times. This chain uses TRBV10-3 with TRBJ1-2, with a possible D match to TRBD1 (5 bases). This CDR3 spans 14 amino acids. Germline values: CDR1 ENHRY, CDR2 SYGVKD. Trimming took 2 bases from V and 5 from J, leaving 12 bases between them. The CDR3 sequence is CAISEGTKGYGYTF. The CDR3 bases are TGTGCCATCAGTGAGGGGACCAAGGGATATGGCTACACCTTC.

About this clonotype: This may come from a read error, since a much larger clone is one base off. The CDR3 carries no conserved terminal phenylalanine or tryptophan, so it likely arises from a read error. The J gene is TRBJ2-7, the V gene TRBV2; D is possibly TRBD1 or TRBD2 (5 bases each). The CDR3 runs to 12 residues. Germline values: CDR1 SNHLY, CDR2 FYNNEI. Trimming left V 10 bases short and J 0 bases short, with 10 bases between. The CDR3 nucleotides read TGTGCCACCCGAGGGGTCTCCTACGAGCAGTACTCC. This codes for CATRGVSYEQYS.

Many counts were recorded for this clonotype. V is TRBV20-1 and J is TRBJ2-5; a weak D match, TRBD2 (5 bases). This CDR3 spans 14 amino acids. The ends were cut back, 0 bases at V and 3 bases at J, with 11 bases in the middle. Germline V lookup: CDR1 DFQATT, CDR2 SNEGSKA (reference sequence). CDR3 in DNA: TGCAGTGCTAGAGATCGGCGGGCGGAAGAGACCCAGTACTTC. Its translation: CSARDRRAEETQYF.

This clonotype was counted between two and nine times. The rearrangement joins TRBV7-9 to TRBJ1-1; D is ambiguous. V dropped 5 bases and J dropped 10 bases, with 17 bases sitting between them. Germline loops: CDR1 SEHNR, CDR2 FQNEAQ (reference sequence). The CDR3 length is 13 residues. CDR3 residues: CASSPEWGPSAFF. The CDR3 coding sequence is TGTGCCAGCAGCCCCGAATGGGGTCCTTCAGCTTTCTTT. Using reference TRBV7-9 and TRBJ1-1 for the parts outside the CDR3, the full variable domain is DTGVSQNPRHKITKRGQNVTFRCDPISEHNRLYWYRQTLGQGPEFLTYFQNEAQLEKSRLLSDRFSAERPKGSFSTLEIQRTEQGDSAMYLCASSPEWGPSAFFGQGTRLTVV.

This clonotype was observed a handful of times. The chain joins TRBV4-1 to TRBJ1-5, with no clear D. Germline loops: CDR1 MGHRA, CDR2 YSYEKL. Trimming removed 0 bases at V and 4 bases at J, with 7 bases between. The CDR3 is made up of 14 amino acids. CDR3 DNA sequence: TGCGCCAGCAGCCAAGAACTGGGGAATCAGCCCCAGCATTTT. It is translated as CASSQELGNQPQHF.

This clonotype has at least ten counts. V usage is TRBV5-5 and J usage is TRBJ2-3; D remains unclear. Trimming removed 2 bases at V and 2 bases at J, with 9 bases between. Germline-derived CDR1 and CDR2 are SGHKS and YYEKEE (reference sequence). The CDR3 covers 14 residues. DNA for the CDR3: TGTGCCAGCAGCTTTAGTCAGGCCACAGATACGCAGTATTTT. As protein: CASSFSQATDTQYF. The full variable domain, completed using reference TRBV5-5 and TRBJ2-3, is DAGVTQSPTHLIKTRGQQVTLRCSPISGHKSVSWYQQVLGQGPQFIFQYYEKEERGRGNFPDRFSARQFPNYSSELNVNALLLGDSALYLCASSFSQATDTQYFGPGTRLTVL.

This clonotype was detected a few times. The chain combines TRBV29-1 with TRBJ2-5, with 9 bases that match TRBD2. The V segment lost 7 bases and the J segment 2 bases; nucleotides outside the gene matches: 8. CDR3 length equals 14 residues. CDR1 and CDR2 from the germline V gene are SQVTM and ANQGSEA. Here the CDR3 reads CSGAGTSIQETQYF. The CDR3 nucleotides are TGCAGCGGTGCTGGGACTAGCATACAAGAGACCCAGTACTTC.

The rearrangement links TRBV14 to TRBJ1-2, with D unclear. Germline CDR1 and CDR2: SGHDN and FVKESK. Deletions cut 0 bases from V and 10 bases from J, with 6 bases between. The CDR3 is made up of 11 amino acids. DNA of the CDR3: TGTGCCAGCAGCCAAGATCTTGACTACACCTTC. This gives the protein CASSQDLDYTF.

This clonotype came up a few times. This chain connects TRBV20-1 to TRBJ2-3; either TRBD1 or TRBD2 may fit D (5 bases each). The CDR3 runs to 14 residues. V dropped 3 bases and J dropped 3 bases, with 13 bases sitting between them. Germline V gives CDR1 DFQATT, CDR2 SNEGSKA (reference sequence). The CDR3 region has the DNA TGCAGTGCTAGCCGGGACCACGAGACAGATACGCAGTATTTT. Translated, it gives CSASRDHETDTQYF.

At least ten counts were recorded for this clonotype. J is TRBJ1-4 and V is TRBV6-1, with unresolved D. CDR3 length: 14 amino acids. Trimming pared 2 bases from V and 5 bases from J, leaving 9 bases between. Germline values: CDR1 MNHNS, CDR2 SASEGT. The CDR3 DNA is TGTGCCAGCAGTGAACAGAGTTACAATGAAAAACTGTTTTTT. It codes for CASSEQSYNEKLFF.

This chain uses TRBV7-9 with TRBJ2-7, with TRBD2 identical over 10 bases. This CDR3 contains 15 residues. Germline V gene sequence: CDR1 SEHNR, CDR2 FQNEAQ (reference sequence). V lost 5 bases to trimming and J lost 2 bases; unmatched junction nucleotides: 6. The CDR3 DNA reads TGTGCCAGCAGCCCCCGGACTAGCGGTCCCTACGAGCAGTACTTC. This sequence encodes CASSPRTSGPYEQYF.

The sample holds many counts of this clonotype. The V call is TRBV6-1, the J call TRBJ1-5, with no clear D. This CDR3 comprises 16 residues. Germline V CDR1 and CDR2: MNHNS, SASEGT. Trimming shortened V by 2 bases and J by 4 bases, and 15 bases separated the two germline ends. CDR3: CASSEFPGPRNQPQHF. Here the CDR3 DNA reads TGTGCCAGCAGTGAATTTCCAGGCCCTCGGAATCAGCCCCAGCATTTT.